This TCR beta chain was recorded in a study of T cells in Graves' hyperthyroidism and ophthalmopathy (dated by TCRdb to between 2018 and 2021). About the study as a whole: Peripheral blood was collected at initial diagnosis, before any treatment. TCR V-J signatures able to tell the groups apart were searched for in a discovery cohort of 90 to 100 patients, of whom over 40 had Graves' ophthalmopathy and 57 had stable Graves' hyperthyroidism. Prospective prediction of ophthalmopathy was tested in an independent validation cohort of 18 hyperthyroidism patients and around 16 patients who later progressed to ophthalmopathy. The approximately 97 discovery patients were randomly divided into training and test sets at a 7:3 ratio. In addition, the study compared T-cell repertoires in thyroid tissue and in blood from over 5 Graves' hyperthyroidism patients. After sampling, hyperthyroidism patients received methimazole starting at 30 mg daily, and ophthalmopathy patients received high-dose intravenous methylprednisolone. The paper describes TCR Vbeta CDR3 sequencing of 135 peripheral blood samples, made up of 43 ophthalmopathy patients, roughly 72 hyperthyroidism patients and about 17 progressor patients. On the study overall, not on this receptor specifically: Blood samples also contained most of the expanded thyroid clonotypes (frequency above 0.001), which suggests that blood repertoires may reflect thyroid immune responses. A model built on a 13 V-J signature distinguished ophthalmopathy from stable hyperthyroidism, reaching around 87% sensitivity and under 84% specificity in cross-validation and 80%/75% in testing. Sample size was not statistically predetermined, and investigators were not blinded to group allocation. In validation, progression to ophthalmopathy was predicted by the model with approximately 67% sensitivity and 72.22% specificity, a median of around 6.5 months before onset.

The TCR beta CDR3 regions were amplified from the RNA transcripts. A first-round RT-PCR of the TCR CDR3 used the HTBI primer set with the Qiagen OneStep RT-PCR kit. Libraries were constructed in a second round of multiplex PCR, after which size selection and purification were performed. Libraries were sequenced paired-end with 100 bp reads on an Illumina HiSeq2000. Under the source paper's analysis protocol: Raw data were processed with SOAPnuke, discarding reads with adapters, uncalled bases, mean Phred below 15, or no exact constant-primer or identifier match. High-quality paired reads were merged using COPE v1.2.5, and each unique nucleotide sequence was defined as a clonotype. MiTCR v1.1 was used to align clonotypes to the IMGT TRBV, TRBD and TRBJ reference segments. The analysis included only V-J combinations with a frequency above 0.0001, which together covered 99.2% of the repertoires. A TCS score was defined as the ratio between F50 (clonal expansion) and ExV (chaos), using BLOSUM62-based TCRdist between CDR3 peptides within each V-J. Welch's t-statistics and random forest reduced 514 V-J features to roughly 13, which were used in a naive Bayes classifier (R e1071). TCRdb passed the public sequencing reads through fastp at Q25 and MiXCR, retaining productive beta sequences. Rows are unified per CDR3 protein, each entry keeping the most common DNA and genes. The V and J calls were not made by the authors but by TCRdb's processing. The sample data list about 290,000 distinct CDR3 sequences, and roughly an eighth of these were observed just once. Approximately 7.9% of the sample belongs to the ten largest clones.

Many counts were recorded for this clonotype. The clone's antigen remains unknown. Base qualities are not at hand, and no much larger clone is one base apart. Graves' hyperthyroidism was defined as stable when no progression to ophthalmopathy occurred over 18 months of follow-up. Hyperthyroidism patients were newly diagnosed, with disease duration under 2 months, and aged 18 to 65 years. Patients with uncontrolled infections, other autoimmune diseases, pregnancy or lactation were excluded. Diagnoses were established on the basis of clinical symptoms, serum thyroxine and TRAb, thyroid ultrasound, and orbital computed tomography. Ficoll-Paque density gradient centrifugation was used to isolate PBMCs from approximately 10 ml of fresh peripheral blood. Trizol reagent was used to extract total RNA, and RNA quality was then checked on an Agilent 2100 Bioanalyzer. For CDR1 and CDR2, the germline V gene (reference sequence) lists DFQATT and SNEGSKA. V lost 2 bases and J lost 5 bases; the stretch between them is 15 bases long. The CDR3 holds 14 amino acids from the cysteine to the phenylalanine. The retained sequence is limited to the CDR3, 42 bases, with the frame set at the first base.

The rearranged segments are TRBV20-1 and TRBJ2-5; the best D guess is TRBD2, with 5 bases matching. The TCR was taken from a woman in her 40s with Graves' hyperthyroidism. Material: blood. The CDR3 in this case is CSARLGSSTETQYF. The DNA sequence is TGCAGTGCTAGATTGGGTTCTAGCACTGAGACCCAGTACTTC.